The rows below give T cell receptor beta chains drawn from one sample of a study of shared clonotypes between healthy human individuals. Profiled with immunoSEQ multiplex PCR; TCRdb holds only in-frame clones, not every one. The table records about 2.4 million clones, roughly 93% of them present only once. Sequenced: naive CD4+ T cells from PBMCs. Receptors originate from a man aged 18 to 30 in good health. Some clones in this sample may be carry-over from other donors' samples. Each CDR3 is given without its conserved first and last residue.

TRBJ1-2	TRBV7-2	ASSWTVDYT
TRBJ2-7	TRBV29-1	SVFWDKSYEQY
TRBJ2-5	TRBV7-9	ASSSNTATQY
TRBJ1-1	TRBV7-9	ASTIVQNTEAF
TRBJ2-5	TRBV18	ASSLIQGSQETQY
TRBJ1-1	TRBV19	ASSRRDTEAF
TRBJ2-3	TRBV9	ASSVFGQPSSTDTQY
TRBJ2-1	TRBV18	ASSLRTPSDEQF
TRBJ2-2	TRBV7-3	ASSLGAGGNTGELF
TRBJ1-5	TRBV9	ASSHQSYDVTPRDISSNQPQH
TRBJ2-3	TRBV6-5	ASRWDREASDTQY
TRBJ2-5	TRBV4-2	ASSQEVTGRQETQY
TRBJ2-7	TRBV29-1	SVVRTGGVNYEQY
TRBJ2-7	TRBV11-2	ASSLGTGQTYEQY
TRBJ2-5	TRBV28	ASSFSRAQETQY
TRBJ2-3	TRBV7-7	ASSRGGDTQY
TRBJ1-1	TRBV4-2	ASSQSLLTHTEAF
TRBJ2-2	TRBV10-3	AISGLAGGNTGELF
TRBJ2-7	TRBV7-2	ASSLVVPREQY
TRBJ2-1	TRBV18	ASSQIAGGPRNEQF
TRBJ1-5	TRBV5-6	ASSSPGTGNQPQH
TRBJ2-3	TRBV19	ASRRQGARDTQY
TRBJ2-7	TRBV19	ASSKASGSPSYEQY
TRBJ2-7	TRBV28	ASSLSGDEQY
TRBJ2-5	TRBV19	ASKPRGIVETQY
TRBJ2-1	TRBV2	ASSVGDNEQF
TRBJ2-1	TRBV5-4	ASSLGGQSSYNEQF
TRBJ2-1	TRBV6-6	ASSVGQSYNEQF
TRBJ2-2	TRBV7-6	ASSYESVGELL
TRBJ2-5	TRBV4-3	ASSQAGAGAETQY
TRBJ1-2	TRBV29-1	SVVGQGVYGYT
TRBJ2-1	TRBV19	ASSIRLAGPTEQF